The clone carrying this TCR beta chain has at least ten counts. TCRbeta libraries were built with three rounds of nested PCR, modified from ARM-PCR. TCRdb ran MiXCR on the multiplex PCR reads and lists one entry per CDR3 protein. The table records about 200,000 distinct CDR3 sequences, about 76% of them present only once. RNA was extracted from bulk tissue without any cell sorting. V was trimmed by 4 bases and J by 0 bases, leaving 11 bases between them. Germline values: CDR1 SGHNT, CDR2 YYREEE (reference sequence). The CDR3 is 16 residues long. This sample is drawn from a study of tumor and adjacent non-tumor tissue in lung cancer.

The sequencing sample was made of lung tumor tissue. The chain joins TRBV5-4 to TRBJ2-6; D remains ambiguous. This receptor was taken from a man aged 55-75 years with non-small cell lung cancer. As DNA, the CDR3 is TGTGCCAGCAGCCCGTCCAGGAACTCTGGGGCCAACGTCCTGACTTTC. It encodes CASSPSRNSGANVLTF.